This TCR beta chain was retrieved from a study of cytomegalovirus exposure and HLA in healthy donors. Study findings and constraints: Three of the chains that were CMV-associated were confirmed in vitro to be specific for CMV antigens.

Deletions cut 5 bases from V and 2 bases from J, with 10 bases between. Germline V gives CDR1 LNHDA, CDR2 SQIVND (reference sequence). CDR3 length: 13 amino acids. Profiling relied on immunoSEQ multiplex PCR, and the TCRdb table lists in-frame clones only, not all of them. Of 55,000 to 75,000 clones in the sample, around 92% are singletons; the top ten hold about 5%. Concerning this clone: Its antigen is unknown.

The genes are TRBV19 and TRBJ2-7; weak D call: TRBD2 (5 bases). The TCR was taken from a man younger than 30 in good health and CMV-seropositive. Sequences were obtained from PBMCs. CDR3 region: CASSPGVTYEQYF. The CDR3 DNA sequence: TGTGCCAGTAGTCCCGGGGTCACCTACGAGCAGTACTTC. Using reference TRBV19 and TRBJ2-7 for the parts outside the CDR3, the full variable domain is DGGITQSPKYLFRKEGQNVTLSCEQNLNHDAMYWYRQDPGQGLRLIYYSQIVNDFQKGDIAEGYSVSREKKESFPLTVTSAQKNPTAFYLCASSPGVTYEQYFGPGTRLTVT.